The present T cell receptor beta chain was sequenced within a study of molecular identifiers for immune sequencing clone quantification. Study-level results: Clones above 20 RNA copies contained over 97% of effector molecules and under 1% of naive molecules. Spiked Jurkat TCR RNA equivalent to one cell reportedly surfaced among some 1 million naive cells.

This clonotype was observed at least ten times. No antigen is known for it. Germline V lookup: CDR1 SGHVS, CDR2 FQNEAQ. Trimming left V 1 base short and J 0 bases short, with 16 bases between. The CDR3 spans 18 residues. The bulk TCR libraries were made with methods described before and with listed TCR primers. Each CDR3 protein is one row after TCRdb ran MiXCR on the PCR reads. The table records about 640,000 distinct CDR3 sequences, just under 20% of them present only once. This clonotype was obtained from a human donor in good health. Some libraries in this study had Jurkat cell RNA spiked in. Material for sequencing was naive CD8+ T cells from blood, with Jurkat cell RNA spiked in. Subset denoted: FACS-sorted CD8+CD4-CCR7+CD45RA+ naive T cells. V and J are TRBV7-8 and TRBJ1-5; D uncertain. The CDR3 nucleotides are TGTGCCAGCAGCTTAGAGGTCTTTAAGGGTGATAGCAATCAGCCCCAGCATTTT. Translated, it gives CASSLEVFKGDSNQPQHF.